The text below deals with one T cell receptor beta chain. The antigen it recognizes is unknown. Base qualities are not provided; no much larger clone lies one nucleotide away. TCRbeta CDR3 regions were amplified from genomic DNA by means of the immunoSEQ Assay, a bias-controlled multiplex PCR. On the authors' methods: Nucleated cell counts per sample were estimated from amplification of reference gene primers within the assay. To quantify the absolute abundance of each unique TCRbeta CDR3 rearrangement, sequence reads were collapsed and filtered. Productive Simpson clonality was computed per sample as the square root of Simpson's diversity index over productive rearrangements. In TCRdb, the immuneACCESS table is reduced to in-frame sequences with V and J assigned. These tables do not hold every clone; where another copy was compared, an unresolved V gene accounts for under half, and the others remain unexplained. V, J and clone size were drawn from that table, and D and trimming were deduced from the DNA. This sample has approximately 160,000 clones in its table, and around 83% of those were observed once. Around 3.6% of the sample lies in the top ten.

Participants in the prospective study were aged roughly 18 to 90 years, lived in about two dozen United States geographic areas, and enrolled through a virtual design. To assign participants to cohorts, the prospective study relied on clinical history that participants themselves reported in a screening survey and a study questionnaire. Each participant in the prospective study had whole blood, serum and a nasopharyngeal or oropharyngeal swab collected by mobile phlebotomists. Over an approximately two-month period, participants in the prospective study had the option of providing additional blood draws and questionnaires. Blood samples from the prospective study were shipped frozen or at room temperature prior to DNA extraction. The data were obtained in a study of blood T cell repertoires in COVID-19 (dated by TCRdb to 2019 to 2021). About the study as a whole: The collaborator samples originated in the United States, Italy and Spain and spanned the acute and convalescent phases of COVID-19. The repertoires were released in a freely available public database meant as a resource for research on the immune response to SARS-CoV-2. Where HLA class I and class II types were available, the types were taken from metadata supplied by the sample provider, not from assay-based typing. The prospective study material was composed of cDNA or gDNA derived from T cells, B-cell-depleted T cells, or PBMCs. The dataset comprised deeply sampled blood TCRbeta repertoires from subjects exposed to, actively infected with, or recovered from COVID-19. The sample metadata nearly always contained a de-identified subject ID, COVID-19 status, age in years and sex. The samples were drawn from two sources: the first 160 participants of the ongoing ImmuneRACE study, and about 1,300 subjects contributed by 6 global collaborators. What the work shows at the level of the full study, not this receptor alone: The quantity of clinical and demographic metadata differed by source and by participant and was supplied without curation.

Including cysteine and phenylalanine, the CDR3 has 12 amino acids. Only the CDR3 DNA stays, 36 bases, in frame from base 1. V and J are truncated by 6 bases and 6 bases respectively, leaving an intervening sequence of 9 bases. The germline V gene (reference sequence) yields LNHDA for CDR1 and SQIVND for CDR2. The V and J segments used are TRBV19 and TRBJ1-5; TRBD1 is a possible D gene, resting on 5 matching bases. The sequencing sample was made of PBMCs or T cells enriched from blood (not recorded which). This TCR was sampled from a woman aged 45-65 years in a cohort exposed to, infected with or recovered from COVID-19 (not recorded which). In nucleotides, the sequence is TGTGCCAGTAGCACCGGGGGTCAGCCCCAGCATTTT. This codes for CASSTGGQPQHF.